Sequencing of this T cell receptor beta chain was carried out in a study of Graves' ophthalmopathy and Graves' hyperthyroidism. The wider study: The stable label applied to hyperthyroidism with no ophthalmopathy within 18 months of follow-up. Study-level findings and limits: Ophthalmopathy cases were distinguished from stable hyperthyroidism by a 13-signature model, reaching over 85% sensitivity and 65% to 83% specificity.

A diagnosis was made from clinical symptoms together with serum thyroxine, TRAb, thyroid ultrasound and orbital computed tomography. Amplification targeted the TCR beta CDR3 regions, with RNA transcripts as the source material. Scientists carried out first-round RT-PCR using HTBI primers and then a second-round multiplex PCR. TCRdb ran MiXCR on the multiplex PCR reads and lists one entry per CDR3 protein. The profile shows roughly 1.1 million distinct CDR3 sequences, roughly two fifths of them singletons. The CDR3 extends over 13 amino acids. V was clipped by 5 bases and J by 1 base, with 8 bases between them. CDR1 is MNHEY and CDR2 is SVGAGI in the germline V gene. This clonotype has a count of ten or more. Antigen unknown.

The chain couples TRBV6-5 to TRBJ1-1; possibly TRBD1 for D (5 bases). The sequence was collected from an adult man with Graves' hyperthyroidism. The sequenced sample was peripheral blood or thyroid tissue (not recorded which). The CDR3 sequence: CASSRQRNTEAFF. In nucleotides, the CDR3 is TGTGCCAGCAGTCGACAGAGGAACACTGAAGCTTTCTTT.